This paragraph reports one T cell receptor (beta chain). Its antigen is unknown. No clone much larger than this one lies a single base away; base qualities are absent. What this sample's treatment or condition label stands for: allogeneic hematopoietic cell transplantation with graft depleted of TCRalphabeta T cells and CD19 B cells. Transplant recipients were children who received TCRalphabeta/CD19-depleted allogeneic hematopoietic cell grafts. Relative to germline, V is missing 5 bases and J is missing 1 base, with 7 bases of the junction outside any gene match. The CDR3 sequence holds 15 residues, the cysteine and phenylalanine included. The entry retains the CDR3 DNA only, 45 bases that are in frame from base 1. These data originate in a study of T-cell reconstitution after alpha-beta-depleted transplantation in children (dated by TCRdb to 2016 to 2017). Turning to the overall study: Using TCR repertoire profiling, the study quantitatively followed how T-cell immune reconstitution unfolded in children after TCRalphabeta/CD19-depleted allogeneic hematopoietic cell transplantation.

The library relied on PCR. Sequenced on an Illumina HiSeq 2500. TCR library preparation used molecular barcoding, with unique molecular identifiers applied to normalize quantification of the TCRbeta repertoire. TCRdb ran its own pipeline on the public reads, namely fastp trimming at Q25 and MiXCR clone calling, and kept in-frame beta chains. Records with the same CDR3 protein are collapsed into one entry carrying the most frequent genes and DNA. The sample table records about 440,000 distinct CDR3 sequences; around 46% of these occur just once. The leading ten clones occupy 25% to 30% of the sample. Summary of the overall study and its limitations: The apparently early alphabetaT-cell count recovery about two months after transplant was reportedly dependent on only several hundred rapidly expanded clones derived from non-depleted graft cells. Over subsequent months, a decline in hyperexpanded clone frequencies was noted, and after one year, T-cell counts and TCRbeta diversity were mostly ascribed to newly produced T cells. In some patients, high TCRbeta diversity at day 60 was attributed to recipient T cells and intrathymic progenitors that had survived conditioning.

This chain is built from TRBV12-3 or TRBV12-4 and TRBJ2-5, with 7 junctional bases fitting TRBD1. The sequence came from a girl under 10 years old with aplastic anemia, due to receive a stem cell transplant. Sample: PBMCs, taken before TCRalphabeta/CD19-depleted stem cell transplant. The CDR3 protein is CASSAQGGPQETQYF. Here is the DNA: TGTGCCAGCAGTGCCCAAGGGGGCCCCCAAGAGACCCAGTACTTC.